A selection of T cell receptor beta chains follows, all from one sample in a study of synovial regulatory T cells in juvenile arthritis. Measured with immunoSEQ multiplex PCR; TCRdb has only the in-frame clones, and not every one. The sample yields about 10,000 clones, of which the top ten take up under 1%. The source material was Treg cells from blood. These receptors were collected from a donor aged 2-30 years with juvenile idiopathic arthritis. Each CDR3 is given with its conserved first and last residue. Some rows mark clone size as missing; the rest say once, few, many or name a class of expanded clone.

-,TRBJ2-7,TRBV25-1,CASSGTGGYEQYF
-,TRBJ2-7,TRBV7-3,CASSPTGQGNEQYF
-,TRBJ2-2,TRBV5-6,CASSVGGTGELFF
-,TRBJ1-1,TRBV10-3,CAILRNTEAFF
medium-sized,TRBJ2-2,TRBV2,CASIQRELGELFF
-,TRBJ1-5,TRBV15,CATSRDLVNGRPQHF
medium-sized,TRBJ2-7,TRBV5-3,CARSLAETSSYEQYF
-,TRBJ2-7,TRBV6-1,CASSGTGGYEQYF
-,TRBJ2-6,TRBV4-1,CASSQGQPGANVLTF
-,TRBJ1-1,TRBV28,CASSATGIWNTEAFF
-,TRBJ2-3,TRBV5-6,CASSFSSVDTQYF
-,TRBJ1-5,TRBV6-5,CASSRYRDQPQHF
-,TRBJ1-2,TRBV18,CASTETQGQGGYTF
-,TRBJ2-1,TRBV5-1,CASSSLPDAYNEQFF
-,TRBJ1-1,TRBV5-6,CASSLTGGNTEAFF
-,TRBJ1-2,TRBV6-6,CASIHGGASGYTF
-,TRBJ2-5,TRBV5-1,CASSLGDKTLGGQYF
-,TRBJ1-1,TRBV19,CASTDRGSTEAFF
-,TRBJ2-7,TRBV4-1,CASSQDHGIARYEQYF
-,TRBJ2-6,TRBV5-1,CASSRGAGGANVLTF
-,TRBJ2-2,TRBV5-4,CASSLEQYTGELFF
-,TRBJ1-4,TRBV4-3,CASSQEGRPDEKLFF
-,TRBJ1-2,TRBV6-5,CASSKGREGYTF
-,TRBJ2-4,TRBV2,CASSGGDVGKNIQYF
-,TRBJ2-1,TRBV9,CASSVIRLAGLNEQFF
-,TRBJ1-5,TRBV10-3,CAISDGIGGPNQPQHF
-,TRBJ2-7,TRBV6-6,CASTTTSYEQYF